The source of this TCR beta chain is a study of blood T cells in healthy people across ages. V lost 3 bases and J 0 bases, leaving 24 bases between the germline ends. Germline V gene lookup returns CDR1 MNHEY and CDR2 SMNVEV (reference sequence). The CDR3 sequence is 20 residues long. Overall study findings and caveats: Versus aged donors, long-lived donors had higher diversity and more naive CD4+ cells.

About this clonotype: Its target is unknown.

Alongside a J-beta primer mix, a sample-barcoded 5' primer served in a second PCR lasting 7 to 11 cycles. TCRdb analysed the 5' RACE reads with MiXCR anew, one entry per CDR3 protein. The sample consists of more than 800,000 distinct CDR3 sequences, more than 35% of them appearing once. This clonotype was obtained from a woman aged 55 to 70 in good health. V gene TRBV27 combines with J gene TRBJ1-5; D unclear. The sample was blood. The CDR3 region has the DNA TGTGCCAGCAGTTTGGGGATTCCCGGGTCGGCGGGCGATAGCAATCAGCCCCAGCATTTT. Its translation: CASSLGIPGSAGDSNQPQHF.